The clone carrying this T cell receptor beta chain was found a few times. The sample comes from a study of T cells in Graves' hyperthyroidism and ophthalmopathy. TCR beta CDR3 regions were amplified from RNA. TCR CDR3 underwent first-round RT-PCR with the HTBI primer set. TCRdb recomputed calls from the multiplex PCR reads with MiXCR, one row per CDR3 protein. Among just under 750,000 distinct CDR3 sequences listed, about 35% were seen once. CDR1 and CDR2 from the germline V gene are MGHDK and SYGVNS. The CDR3 consists of 18 residues. V gave up 7 bases and J gave up 3 bases; unmatched junction bases: 17.

This TCR came from a woman aged 40-49 years with Graves' hyperthyroidism. V and J are TRBV25-1 and TRBJ2-5, with 10 positions matching TRBD2. The sample was blood. The CDR3 spells CASNQRPAGGPEEETQYF. The CDR3 DNA reads TGTGCCAGCAATCAACGCCCAGCGGGGGGGCCCGAAGAAGAGACCCAGTACTTC. Using reference TRBV25-1 and TRBJ2-5 for the parts outside the CDR3, the full variable domain is EADIYQTPRYLVIGTGKKITLECSQTMGHDKMYWYQQDPGMELHLIHYSYGVNSTEKGDLSSESTVSRIRTEHFPLTLESARPSHTSQYLCASNQRPAGGPEEETQYFGPGTRLLVL.